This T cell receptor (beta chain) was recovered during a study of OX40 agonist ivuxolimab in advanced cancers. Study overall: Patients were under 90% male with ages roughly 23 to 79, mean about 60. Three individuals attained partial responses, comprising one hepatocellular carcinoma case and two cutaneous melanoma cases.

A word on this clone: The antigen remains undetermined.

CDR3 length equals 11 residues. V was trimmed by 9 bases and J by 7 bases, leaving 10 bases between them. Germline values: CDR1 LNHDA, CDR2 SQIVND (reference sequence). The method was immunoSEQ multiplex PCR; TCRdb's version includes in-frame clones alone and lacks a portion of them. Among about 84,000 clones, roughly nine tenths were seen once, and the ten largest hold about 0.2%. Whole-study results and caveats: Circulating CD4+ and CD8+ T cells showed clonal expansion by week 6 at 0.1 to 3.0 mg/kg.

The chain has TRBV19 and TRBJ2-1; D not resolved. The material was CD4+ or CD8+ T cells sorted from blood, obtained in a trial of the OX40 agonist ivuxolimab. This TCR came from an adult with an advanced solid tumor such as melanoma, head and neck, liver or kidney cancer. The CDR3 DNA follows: TGTGCCAGCACGACAAAGAATGAGCAGTTCTTC. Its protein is CASTTKNEQFF.